This entry features one T cell receptor (beta chain) sequence. What it binds is unknown. This sample is part of a study of a mutant IDH1 vaccine in newly diagnosed glioma. In the study overall: Once 4-6 weeks had passed after radiotherapy alone, vaccination started, or it started with temozolomide cycles. Every participant had undergone radiotherapy, temozolomide, or both before, and most underwent both. Averaging approximately 40 years of age, treated patients were roughly 60% male and 37.5% female.

After removal of 6 bases from V and 0 bases from J, the junction contained 8 bases not matched to a gene. This CDR3 has 15 residues. Per the germline V gene, CDR1 is MNHEY and CDR2 is SVGAGI. The assay was immunoSEQ multiplex PCR, and TCRdb's table has in-frame clones only and misses some. The data contain about 40,000 clones, over 80% of them seen just once; the ten biggest clones take up 2.2%. Specified time point: week 11, during vaccination. What each vaccine dose contained was 300 ug of mutant IDH1 20-mer peptide, accompanied by topical imiquimod. The TCR originated in a man between 40 and 49 years old with glioma. Sequencing used PBMCs, obtained from a glioma patient whose treatment included an IDH1 peptide vaccine. This rearrangement joins TRBV6-5 to TRBJ2-7; 7 bases are a match to TRBD2. The CDR3 sequence is CASSPRGKSSYEQYF. CDR3 DNA sequence: TGTGCCAGCAGCCCGCGGGGGAAAAGCTCCTACGAGCAGTACTTC.